This entry concerns a single T cell receptor beta chain. Antigen: not known. Germline V gives CDR1 ENHRY, CDR2 SYGVKD. The CDR3 totals 18 residues. V was clipped by 3 bases and J by 2 bases, with 19 bases between them. The record originates from a study of cytomegalovirus exposure and HLA in healthy donors. Whole-study results and caveats: Within an earlier analysis, most TCR beta V segments proved productive either about 87% or about 30% of the time. Likely technical artifact: a cluster of highly shared sequence variants. The study had only CMV serostatus as immune exposure information.

It was with 60 Vbeta and 13 Jbeta primers that the PCR ran. Repertoires were generated with immunoSEQ multiplex PCR, while TCRdb's copy carries only in-frame clones and drops some. The sample comprises approximately 170,000 clones, more than 65% of which are singletons, and around 2.8% rests with the top ten. The J gene is TRBJ2-2, the V gene TRBV10-3; D not certain. The sample was PBMCs. This clonotype was obtained from a woman in her thirties or forties in good health and CMV-seropositive. This CDR3 reads CAISDFLLGVKNTGELFF. The CDR3 bases are TGTGCCATCAGTGATTTTCTTCTCGGTGTAAAAAACACCGGGGAGCTGTTTTTT.